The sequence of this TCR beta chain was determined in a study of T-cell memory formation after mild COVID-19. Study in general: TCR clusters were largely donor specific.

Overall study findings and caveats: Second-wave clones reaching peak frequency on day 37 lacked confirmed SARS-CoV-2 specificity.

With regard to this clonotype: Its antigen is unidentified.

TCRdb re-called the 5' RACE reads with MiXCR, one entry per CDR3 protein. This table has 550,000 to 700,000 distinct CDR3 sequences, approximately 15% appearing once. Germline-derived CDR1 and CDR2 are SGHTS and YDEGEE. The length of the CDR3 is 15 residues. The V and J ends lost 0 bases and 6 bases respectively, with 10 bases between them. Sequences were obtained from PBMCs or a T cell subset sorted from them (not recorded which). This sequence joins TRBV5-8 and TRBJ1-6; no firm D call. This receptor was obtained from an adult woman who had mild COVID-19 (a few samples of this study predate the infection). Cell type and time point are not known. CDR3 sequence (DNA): TGTGCCAGCAGCTTGGACCCACTCTCTAATTCACCCCTCCACTTT. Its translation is CASSLDPLSNSPLHF.